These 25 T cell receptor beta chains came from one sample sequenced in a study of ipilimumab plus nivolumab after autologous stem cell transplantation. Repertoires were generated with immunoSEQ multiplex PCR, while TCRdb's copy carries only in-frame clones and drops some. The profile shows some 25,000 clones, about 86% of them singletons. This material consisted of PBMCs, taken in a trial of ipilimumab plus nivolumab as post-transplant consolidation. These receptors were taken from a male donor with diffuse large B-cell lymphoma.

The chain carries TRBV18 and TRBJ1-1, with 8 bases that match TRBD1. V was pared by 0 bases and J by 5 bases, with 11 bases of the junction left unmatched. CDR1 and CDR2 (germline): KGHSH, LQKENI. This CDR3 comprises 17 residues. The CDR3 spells CASSPPGQATSMTEAFF. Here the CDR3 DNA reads TGTGCCAGCTCACCACCGGGACAGGCGACGTCGATGACTGAAGCTTTCTTT.

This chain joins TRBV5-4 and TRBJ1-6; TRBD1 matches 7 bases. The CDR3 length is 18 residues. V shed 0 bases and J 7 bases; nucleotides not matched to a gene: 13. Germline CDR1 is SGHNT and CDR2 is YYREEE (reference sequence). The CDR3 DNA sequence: TGTGCCAGCAGCTTGGACTCAGACAGGGCCTTCGGAAATTCACCCCTCCACTTT. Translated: CASSLDSDRAFGNSPLHF.

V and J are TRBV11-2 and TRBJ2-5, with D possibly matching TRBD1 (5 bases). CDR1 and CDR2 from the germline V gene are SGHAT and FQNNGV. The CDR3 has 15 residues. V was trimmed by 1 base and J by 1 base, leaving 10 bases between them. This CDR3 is CASSLGGSPQETQYF. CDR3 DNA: TGTGCCAGCAGCTTAGGGGGCTCGCCCCAAGAGACCCAGTACTTC.

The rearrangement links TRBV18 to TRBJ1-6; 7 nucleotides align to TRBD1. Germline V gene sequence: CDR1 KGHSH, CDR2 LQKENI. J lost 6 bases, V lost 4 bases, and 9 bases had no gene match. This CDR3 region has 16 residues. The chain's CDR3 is CASSLHRGGGNSPLHF. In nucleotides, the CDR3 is TGTGCCAGCTCACTCCACAGGGGAGGGGGTAATTCACCCCTCCACTTT.

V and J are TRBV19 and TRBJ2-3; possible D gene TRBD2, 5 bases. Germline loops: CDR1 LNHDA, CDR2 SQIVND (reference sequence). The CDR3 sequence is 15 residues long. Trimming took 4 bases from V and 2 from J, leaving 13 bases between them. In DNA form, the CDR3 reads TGTGCCAGTAGTAAGGACCGGGGAGCCACAGATACGCAGTATTTT. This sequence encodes CASSKDRGATDTQYF.

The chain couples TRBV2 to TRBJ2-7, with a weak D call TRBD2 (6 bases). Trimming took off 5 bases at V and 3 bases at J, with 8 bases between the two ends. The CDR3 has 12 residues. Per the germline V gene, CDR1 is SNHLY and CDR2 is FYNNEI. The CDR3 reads CASSPSVYEQYF. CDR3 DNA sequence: TGTGCCAGCAGTCCTAGCGTCTACGAGCAGTACTTC.

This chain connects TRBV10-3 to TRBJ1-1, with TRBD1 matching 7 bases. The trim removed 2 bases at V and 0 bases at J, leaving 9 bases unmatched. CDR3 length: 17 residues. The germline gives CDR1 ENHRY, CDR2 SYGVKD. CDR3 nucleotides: TGTGCCATCAGTGAGCCTAACAGGGGTAAGATGAACACTGAAGCTTTCTTT. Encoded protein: CAISEPNRGKMNTEAFF.

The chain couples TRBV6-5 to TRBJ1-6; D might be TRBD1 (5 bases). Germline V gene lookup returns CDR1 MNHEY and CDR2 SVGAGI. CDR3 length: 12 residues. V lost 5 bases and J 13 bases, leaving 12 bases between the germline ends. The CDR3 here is CASSPRQIPLHF. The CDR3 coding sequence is TGTGCCAGCAGTCCCCGACAGATCCCCCTCCACTTT.

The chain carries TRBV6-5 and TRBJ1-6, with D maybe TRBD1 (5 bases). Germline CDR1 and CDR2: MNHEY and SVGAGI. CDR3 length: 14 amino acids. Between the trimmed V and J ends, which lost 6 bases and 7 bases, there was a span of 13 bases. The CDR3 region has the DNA TGTGCCAGCAGCCCGGGACGGGGAAATTCACCCCTCCACTTT. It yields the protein CASSPGRGNSPLHF.

DNA for the CDR3: TGTGCCAGTAGTATAGTCGGGGGACAGAACTATGGCTACACCTTC. This codes for CASSIVGGQNYGYTF. The chain has TRBV19 and TRBJ1-2; 7 bases are shared with TRBD1. Germline CDR1 LNHDA, CDR2 SQIVND (reference sequence). There are 15 residues in the CDR3. V shed 1 base and J 2 bases; nucleotides not matched to a gene: 4.

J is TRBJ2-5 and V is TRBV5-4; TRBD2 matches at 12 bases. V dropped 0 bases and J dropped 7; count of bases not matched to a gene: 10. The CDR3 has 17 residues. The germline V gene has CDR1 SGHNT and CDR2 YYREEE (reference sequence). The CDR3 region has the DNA TGTGCCAGCAGCTTGGGCCTAGCGGGGGGGGGCTTTATGACCCAGTACTTC. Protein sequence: CASSLGLAGGGFMTQYF.

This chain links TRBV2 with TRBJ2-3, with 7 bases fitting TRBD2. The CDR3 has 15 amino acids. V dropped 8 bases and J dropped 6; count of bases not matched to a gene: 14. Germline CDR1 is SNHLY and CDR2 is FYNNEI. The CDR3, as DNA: TGTGCCAGCCGCCACCGGGGGGTTCCCGCCGATACGCAGTATTTT. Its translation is CASRHRGVPADTQYF.

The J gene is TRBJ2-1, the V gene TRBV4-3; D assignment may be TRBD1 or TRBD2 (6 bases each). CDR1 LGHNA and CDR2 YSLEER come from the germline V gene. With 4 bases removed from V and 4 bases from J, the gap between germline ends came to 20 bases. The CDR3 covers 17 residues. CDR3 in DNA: TGCGCCAGCAGCCTCAGACGAGGGGGACTCCTTTACAATGAGCAGTTCTTC. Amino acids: CASSLRRGGLLYNEQFF.

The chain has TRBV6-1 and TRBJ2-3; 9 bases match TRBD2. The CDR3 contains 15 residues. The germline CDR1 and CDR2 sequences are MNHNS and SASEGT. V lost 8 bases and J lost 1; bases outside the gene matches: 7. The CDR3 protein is CASFSGGHRTDTQYF. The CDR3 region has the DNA TGTGCCAGCTTTAGCGGGGGCCACCGCACAGATACGCAGTATTTT.

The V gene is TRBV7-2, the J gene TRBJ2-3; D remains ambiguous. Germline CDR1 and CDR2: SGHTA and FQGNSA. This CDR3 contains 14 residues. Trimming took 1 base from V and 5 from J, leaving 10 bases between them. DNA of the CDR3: TGTGCCAGCAGCTTAGGTCAGAACGTAGATACGCAGTATTTT. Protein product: CASSLGQNVDTQYF.

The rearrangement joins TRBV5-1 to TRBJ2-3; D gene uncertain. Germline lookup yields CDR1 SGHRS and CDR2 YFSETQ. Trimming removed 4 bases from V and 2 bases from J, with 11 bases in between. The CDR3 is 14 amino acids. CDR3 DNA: TGCGCCAGCAGCGCGGCTTCGACCACAGATACGCAGTATTTT. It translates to CASSAASTTDTQYF.

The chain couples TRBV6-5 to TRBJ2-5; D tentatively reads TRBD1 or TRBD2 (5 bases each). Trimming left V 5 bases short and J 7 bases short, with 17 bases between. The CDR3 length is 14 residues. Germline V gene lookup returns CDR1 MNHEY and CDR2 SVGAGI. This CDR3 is CASSIRDPEGTQYF. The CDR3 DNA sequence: TGTGCCAGCAGTATCCGGGACCCAGAAGGGACCCAGTACTTC.

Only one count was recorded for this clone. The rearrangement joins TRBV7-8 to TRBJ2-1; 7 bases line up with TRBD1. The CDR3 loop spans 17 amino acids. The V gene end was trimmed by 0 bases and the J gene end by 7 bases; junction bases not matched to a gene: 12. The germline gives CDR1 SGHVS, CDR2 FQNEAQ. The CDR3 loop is CASSLAPGQRSGNEQFF. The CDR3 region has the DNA TGTGCCAGCAGCTTAGCTCCGGGACAGCGCTCTGGGAATGAGCAGTTCTTC. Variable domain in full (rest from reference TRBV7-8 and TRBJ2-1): GAGVSQSPRYKVAKRGQDVALRCDPISGHVSLFWYQQALGQGPEFLTYFQNEAQLDKSGLPSDRFFAERPEGSVSTLKIQRTQQEDSAVYLCASSLAPGQRSGNEQFFGPGTRLTVL.

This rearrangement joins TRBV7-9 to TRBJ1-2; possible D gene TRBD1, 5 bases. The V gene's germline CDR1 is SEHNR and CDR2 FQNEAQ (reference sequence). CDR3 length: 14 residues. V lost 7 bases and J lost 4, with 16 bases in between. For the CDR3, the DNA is TGTGCCAGCACCACTGGGGCGGACATCTATGGCTACACCTTC. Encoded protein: CASTTGADIYGYTF.

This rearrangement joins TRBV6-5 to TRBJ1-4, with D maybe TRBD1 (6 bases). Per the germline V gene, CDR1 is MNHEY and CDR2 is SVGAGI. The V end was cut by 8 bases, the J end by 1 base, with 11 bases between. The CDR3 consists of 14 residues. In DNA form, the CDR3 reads TGTGCCAGCGGGAGGACAGTAACTAATGAAAAACTGTTTTTT. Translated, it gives CASGRTVTNEKLFF.

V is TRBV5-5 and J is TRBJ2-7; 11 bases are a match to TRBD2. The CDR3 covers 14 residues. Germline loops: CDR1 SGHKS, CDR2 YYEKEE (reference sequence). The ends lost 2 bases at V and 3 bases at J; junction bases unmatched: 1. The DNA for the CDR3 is TGTGCCAGCAGCTTCGGACTAGCGGGCTACGAGCAGTACTTC. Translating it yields CASSFGLAGYEQYF.

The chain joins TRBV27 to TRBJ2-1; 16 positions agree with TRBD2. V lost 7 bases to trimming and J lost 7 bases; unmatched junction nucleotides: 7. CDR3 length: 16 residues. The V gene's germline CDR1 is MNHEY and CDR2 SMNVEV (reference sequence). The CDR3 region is CASKQGLAGGMNEQFF. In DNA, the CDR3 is TGTGCCAGCAAACAGGGACTAGCGGGGGGGATGAATGAGCAGTTCTTC.

CDR3 loop: CASSLDRGYTGELFF. The CDR3 nucleotides read TGTGCCAGCAGCTTGGATAGAGGCTACACCGGGGAGCTGTTTTTT. The rearrangement joins TRBV5-4 to TRBJ2-2; D uncertain. The germline gives CDR1 SGHNT, CDR2 YYREEE (reference sequence). CDR3 length: 15 amino acids. The V end was cut by 0 bases, the J end by 3 bases, with 9 bases between.

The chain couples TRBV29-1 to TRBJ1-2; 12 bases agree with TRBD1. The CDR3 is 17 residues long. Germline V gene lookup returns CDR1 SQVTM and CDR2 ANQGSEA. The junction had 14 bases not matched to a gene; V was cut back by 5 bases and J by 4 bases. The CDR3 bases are TGCAGCGTTTTTACCGGGACAGGGGGCGGCCATGGCTATGGCTACACCTTC. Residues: CSVFTGTGGGHGYGYTF. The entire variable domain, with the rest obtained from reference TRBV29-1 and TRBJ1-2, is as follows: SAVISQKPSRDICQRGTSLTIQCQVDSQVTMMFWYRQQPGQSLTLIATANQGSEATYESGFVIDKFPISRPNLTFSTLTVSNMSPEDSSIYLCSVFTGTGGGHGYGYTFGSGTRLTVV.

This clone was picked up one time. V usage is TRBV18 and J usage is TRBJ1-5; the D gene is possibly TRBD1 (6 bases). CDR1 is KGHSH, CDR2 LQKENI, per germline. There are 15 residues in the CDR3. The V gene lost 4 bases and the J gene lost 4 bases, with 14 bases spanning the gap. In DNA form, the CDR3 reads TGTGCCAGCTCACAAGGTGGACAGATGAATCAGCCCCAGCATTTT. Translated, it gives CASSQGGQMNQPQHF.